The clone carrying this T cell receptor beta chain occurred many times. The authors prepared the TCRbeta library with unique molecular identifiers. Each CDR3 protein gets one entry after TCRdb re-called the PCR reads with MiXCR. The top ten hold approximately 5% of the sample, which has 400,000 to 500,000 distinct CDR3 sequences, roughly 11% seen once. CDR3 length equals 16 residues. The V and J ends lost 6 bases and 0 bases, in that order; junction bases with no gene match: 12. CDR1 is SQVTM and CDR2 is ANQGSEA in the germline V gene. These data are taken from a study of T-cell reconstitution after alpha-beta-depleted transplantation in children.

This sequence was found in a human donor who donated a stem cell graft to a child with acute myeloid leukemia. This chain uses TRBV29-1 with TRBJ1-1; the match to TRBD1 covers 8 bases. The source was PBMCs from the stem cell graft donor, collected from the stem cell graft. CDR3 nucleotide sequence: TGCAGCGTCCTGGACAGGGCCCTGAATATGAACACTGAAGCTTTCTTT. Amino acids: CSVLDRALNMNTEAFF.